This is a list of T cell receptor beta chains from one sample in a study of vaccination effects on CD4 cells after COVID-19. The antigens of these receptors remain unknown. The repertoire was sequenced with immunoSEQ multiplex PCR; TCRdb's copy has only in-frame clones and lacks some. The sample yields tens of thousands of clones, around 85% seen once. Sequenced here: CD4+ T cells from PBMCs cultured without peptide, sampled after COVID-19 vaccination. The receptors originated from a human donor who received a COVID-19 vaccine. Both conserved end residues are part of each CDR3. Each record gives: clone size, D gene, V gene, J gene, CDR3 protein. The D gene is left open where the match is weak. Clone size, where shown, is once, few, many, or a class for clones that have expanded.

size: -
D: -
V: TRBV19
J: TRBJ1-1
CDR3: CASSSTANTEAFF

size: -
D: TRBD1
V: TRBV6-6
J: TRBJ1-5
CDR3: CASRTDREGQPQHF

size: -
D: -
V: TRBV10-3
J: TRBJ2-1
CDR3: CAIGKGNEQFF

size: -
D: TRBD2
V: TRBV6-4
J: TRBJ2-3
CDR3: CASTPSGGYTDTQYF

size: -
D: TRBD1
V: TRBV7-2
J: TRBJ1-1
CDR3: CASSLGQAPEEEAFF

size: once
D: TRBD2
V: TRBV6-5
J: TRBJ2-5
CDR3: CASRKRTSGQETQYF

size: -
D: TRBD2
V: TRBV29-1
J: TRBJ2-3
CDR3: CSVGLGTGLASDTQYF

size: -
D: TRBD1
V: TRBV14
J: TRBJ2-2
CDR3: CASSQVTGWSTGELFF

size: -
D: -
V: TRBV30
J: TRBJ2-2
CDR3: CACAGTVNTGELFF

size: -
D: -
V: TRBV19
J: TRBJ2-3
CDR3: CATGQGDTQYF

size: -
D: TRBD2
V: TRBV19
J: TRBJ2-2
CDR3: CAALRAGANTGELFF

size: -
D: -
V: TRBV19
J: TRBJ1-6
CDR3: CASSQQHDNSPLHF

size: once
D: -
V: TRBV19
J: TRBJ2-1
CDR3: CASSILGQIDEQFF

size: -
D: -
V: TRBV25-1
J: TRBJ2-2
CDR3: CASQTGPLNTGELFF

size: -
D: TRBD1
V: TRBV29-1
J: TRBJ1-1
CDR3: CSVYPGQKNTEAFF

size: few
D: -
V: TRBV2
J: TRBJ2-1
CDR3: CASIQSSYNEQFF

size: -
D: -
V: TRBV3-1/TRBV3-2
J: TRBJ1-6
CDR3: CASSQVEGSSPLHF

size: -
D: -
V: TRBV28
J: TRBJ2-3
CDR3: CASSLGGLSTDTQYF

size: once
D: -
V: TRBV6-5
J: TRBJ2-6
CDR3: CASRLDLSAANVLTF

size: -
D: TRBD1
V: TRBV27
J: TRBJ2-5
CDR3: CASSSLDRGRETQYF

size: few
D: TRBD1
V: TRBV18
J: TRBJ1-6
CDR3: CASSPLGRDSSYNSPLHF

size: -
D: TRBD2
V: TRBV2
J: TRBJ2-1
CDR3: CASNMVSAGEFF

size: -
D: TRBD1
V: TRBV6-2/TRBV6-3
J: TRBJ2-3
CDR3: CASSYLGTGGNTQYF

size: -
D: -
V: TRBV19
J: TRBJ1-1
CDR3: CASSTRLGGGMNTEAFF

size: once
D: -
V: TRBV2
J: TRBJ2-1
CDR3: CASSRLGGNNEQFF

size: -
D: TRBD2
V: TRBV5-1
J: TRBJ2-5
CDR3: CASSSGTSGKETQYF

size: few
D: -
V: TRBV7-9
J: TRBJ1-6
CDR3: CASSRPRSPLHF

size: -
D: -
V: TRBV5-1
J: TRBJ1-3
CDR3: CASSSDPGNTIYF

size: few
D: TRBD2
V: TRBV5-1
J: TRBJ2-2
CDR3: CASSRGEGTGTGELFF

size: few
D: TRBD1
V: TRBV27
J: TRBJ1-5
CDR3: CASSPDRYNQPQHF

size: few
D: -
V: TRBV5-8
J: TRBJ1-5
CDR3: CASSFRSNQPQHF

size: -
D: -
V: TRBV19
J: TRBJ1-5
CDR3: CASRFSSNQPQHF

size: few
D: TRBD1
V: TRBV7-3
J: TRBJ2-1
CDR3: CASSDGQGWNNEQFF

size: -
D: -
V: TRBV11-1
J: TRBJ2-1
CDR3: CASSLTVLSAGEQFF

size: -
D: TRBD2
V: TRBV20-1
J: TRBJ2-5
CDR3: CSASTSGGVQETQYF

size: -
D: -
V: TRBV5-4
J: TRBJ2-1
CDR3: CASTAGNSPFNEQFF

size: -
D: -
V: TRBV20-1
J: TRBJ1-4
CDR3: CSASVDEKLFF

size: -
D: TRBD1
V: TRBV12-3/TRBV12-4
J: TRBJ1-2
CDR3: CASSHGQGYGYTF